Shown below are 21 T cell receptor beta chains from a single sample sequenced in a study of T-cell memory formation after mild COVID-19. TCRdb reanalysed the 5' RACE reads using MiXCR and keeps one entry per CDR3 protein. This sample has 44,000 or so distinct CDR3 sequences; 7.5% to 10% occur once, and the top ten carry about 12%. The specimen was PBMCs or a T cell subset sorted from them (not recorded which). The receptors shown here come from an adult woman who had mild COVID-19 (a few samples of this study predate the infection). Cell type and time point are not known.

V and J are TRBV4-1 and TRBJ2-4; 8 nucleotides line up with TRBD1. This CDR3 is built from 18 residues. The V gene end was trimmed by 3 bases and the J gene end by 2 bases; junction bases not matched to a gene: 12. Germline V gene sequence: CDR1 MGHRA, CDR2 YSYEKL. The CDR3 bases are TGCGCCAGCAGCCAGGGGGGAGGACAGGGTGAACCCAAAAACATTCAGTACTTC. Amino acids: CASSQGGGQGEPKNIQYF.

This clonotype was observed a few times. J is TRBJ2-3 and V is TRBV6-2 or TRBV6-3; weak D call: TRBD2 (5 bases). The CDR3 contains 18 residues. Between the trimmed V and J ends, which lost 10 bases and 2 bases, there was a span of 28 bases. CDR1 MNHEY and CDR2 SVGEGT come from the germline V gene. The DNA of the CDR3 is TGTGCCACCACGGGAAGAATGACGACCCTGCCCCTCACAGATACGCAGTATTTT. Protein sequence: CATTGRMTTLPLTDTQYF.

Many counts were recorded for this clonotype. The V call is TRBV5-1, the J call TRBJ2-1; D not resolved. Germline V gene sequence: CDR1 SGHRS, CDR2 YFSETQ. The ends were cut back, 2 bases at V and 1 base at J, with 7 bases in the middle. The CDR3 spans 14 residues. DNA for the CDR3: TGCGCCAGCAGCTTAAGCAATTCCTACAATGAGCAGTTCTTC. It codes for CASSLSNSYNEQFF.

This clonotype occurred a few times. The CDR3 here is CASSDTGGSSAFF. DNA of the CDR3: TGTGCCAGCAGCGACACAGGGGGCTCGTCGGCTTTCTTT. The chain employs TRBV9 and TRBJ1-1; 9 nucleotides agree with TRBD1. Per the germline V gene, CDR1 is SGDLS and CDR2 is YYNGEE. The CDR3 sequence is 13 residues long. V dropped 3 bases and J dropped 11; count of bases not matched to a gene: 8.

The V gene is TRBV25-1, the J gene TRBJ2-3; D possibly corresponds to TRBD1 (5 bases). Trimming took off 2 bases at V and 4 bases at J, with 16 bases between the two ends. CDR1 MGHDK and CDR2 SYGVNS come from the germline V gene. This CDR3 spans 16 amino acids. DNA of the CDR3: TGTGCCAGCAGTGAACGGGCTAGGGGCGCGGCAGATACGCAGTATTTT. Its translation: CASSERARGAADTQYF.

The CDR3 loop reads CASSEETGGYNEQFF. The DNA of the CDR3 is TGTGCCAGCAGTGAAGAGACAGGGGGCTACAATGAGCAGTTCTTC. The chain recombines TRBV6-1 with TRBJ2-1; 9 nucleotides align to TRBD1. Trimming took 1 base from V and 3 from J; bases not matched to a gene: 1. The CDR3 is made up of 15 amino acids. CDR1 is MNHNS and CDR2 is SASEGT in the germline V gene.

This clonotype came up a few times. The chain uses TRBV7-8 and TRBJ2-7; no reliable D call. CDR1 is SGHVS and CDR2 is FQNEAQ in the germline V gene. The length of the CDR3 is 15 residues. Trimming took off 1 base at V and 3 bases at J, with 13 bases between the two ends. CDR3 region: CASSLGRRSYYEQYF. The CDR3, as DNA: TGTGCCAGCAGCTTAGGTCGGCGGTCGTACTACGAGCAGTACTTC. Full variable domain (rest looked up from reference TRBV7-8 and TRBJ2-7): GAGVSQSPRYKVAKRGQDVALRCDPISGHVSLFWYQQALGQGPEFLTYFQNEAQLDKSGLPSDRFFAERPEGSVSTLKIQRTQQEDSAVYLCASSLGRRSYYEQYFGPGTRLTVT.

This clonotype has ten or more counts. CDR3 loop: CASSIRRLAGFTDTQYF. Written as DNA, the CDR3 is TGTGCCAGCAGTATCCGGCGACTAGCGGGGTTCACAGATACGCAGTATTTT. V is TRBV12-3 or TRBV12-4 and J is TRBJ2-3; 11 nucleotides align to TRBD2. Trimming took 5 bases from V and 2 from J; bases not matched to a gene: 9. The CDR3 is made up of 17 amino acids.

In its sample, this clonotype was seen many times. The chain carries TRBV7-9 and TRBJ2-3; 11 nucleotides line up with TRBD2. The CDR3 loop spans 18 amino acids. The V gene's germline CDR1 is SEHNR and CDR2 FQNEAQ (reference sequence). V lost 5 bases, J lost 3 bases, and 13 bases stayed unmatched. The CDR3 loop is CASSPDRLAGIVTDTQYF. The CDR3 DNA sequence: TGTGCCAGCAGCCCAGACCGACTAGCGGGGATAGTTACAGATACGCAGTATTTT.

This clonotype was counted only a few times. This chain uses TRBV6-1 with TRBJ1-5; D gene unclear. V was cut by 4 bases and J by 7 bases, with 8 bases left in between. There are 12 residues in the CDR3. The V gene's germline CDR1 is MNHNS and CDR2 SASEGT. The CDR3 DNA reads as TGTGCCAGCAGTGGGGTCCTCCAGCCCCAGCATTTT. Its translation: CASSGVLQPQHF.

The table lists this clonotype with many counts. The chain is built from TRBV6-2 or TRBV6-3 and TRBJ2-3; the D gene is possibly TRBD2 (5 bases). V shed 6 bases and J shed 2 bases, with 12 bases lying between them. The germline V gene encodes CDR1 MNHEY and CDR2 SVGEGT. This CDR3 comprises 14 residues. CDR3 DNA: TGTGCCAGCAGGAGAGAGGGCCTCACAGATACGCAGTATTTT. Amino acid sequence: CASRREGLTDTQYF.

In this sample, this clonotype turned up a few times. The chain has TRBV12-3 or TRBV12-4 and TRBJ2-3; 10 bases match TRBD2. This CDR3 is 17 amino acids long. V dropped 2 bases and J dropped 1; count of bases not matched to a gene: 6. Written as DNA, the CDR3 is TGTGCCAGCAGTTTATATAGGCTAGCGGGGGGCACAGATACGCAGTATTTT. This gives the protein CASSLYRLAGGTDTQYF.

V usage is TRBV6-1 and J usage is TRBJ1-1, with 11 nucleotides matching TRBD1. The CDR3 sequence is 17 residues long. From germline, CDR1 is MNHNS and CDR2 SASEGT. V lost 5 bases, J lost 3 bases, and 11 bases stayed unmatched. DNA for the CDR3: TGTGCCAGCAGTCCGAGAGGGACAGGGGGTATGGACACTGAAGCTTTCTTT. It codes for CASSPRGTGGMDTEAFF.

This clonotype was observed at least ten times. The chain uses TRBV7-9 and TRBJ1-4; TRBD1 might be the D (6 bases). The CDR3 contains 17 residues. CDR1 SEHNR and CDR2 FQNEAQ come from the germline V gene (reference sequence). With 4 bases removed from V and 0 bases from J, the gap between germline ends came to 15 bases. DNA for the CDR3: TGTGCCAGCAGCTCAATCAGGGGCGATGCAACTAATGAAAAACTGTTTTTT. Translation gives CASSSIRGDATNEKLFF.

This clonotype was observed a few times. V and J are TRBV5-1 and TRBJ2-3; no firm D call. V lost 0 bases to trimming and J lost 0 bases, with 8 bases between them. The CDR3 extends over 15 amino acids. Germline V lookup: CDR1 SGHRS, CDR2 YFSETQ. The CDR3 region is CASSLAGGSTDTQYF. The CDR3 DNA reads TGCGCCAGCAGCTTGGCCGGCGGTAGCACAGATACGCAGTATTTT. Full variable domain (missing parts from reference TRBV5-1 and TRBJ2-3): KAGVTQTPRYLIKTRGQQVTLSCSPISGHRSVSWYQQTPGQGLQFLFEYFSETQRNKGNFPGRFSGRQFSNSRSEMNVSTLELGDSALYLCASSLAGGSTDTQYFGPGTRLTVL.

The sample holds a few counts of this clonotype. This rearrangement joins TRBV12-3 or TRBV12-4 to TRBJ1-2; possible D gene TRBD1, 5 bases. Trimming took off 3 bases at V and 10 bases at J, with 15 bases between the two ends. CDR3 size: 13 residues. CDR3 DNA: TGTGCCAGCAGTTTCTCGGGGCCCGGTGACTACACCTTC. Translation: CASSFSGPGDYTF.

At least ten counts were recorded for this clonotype. The gene calls are TRBV10-3 and TRBJ1-1; weak D call: TRBD1 (6 bases). Germline V gives CDR1 ENHRY, CDR2 SYGVKD. The CDR3 runs 15 residues. V was clipped by 2 bases and J by 0 bases, with 10 bases between them. Here the CDR3 reads CAISEKGTLNTEAFF. For the CDR3, the DNA is TGTGCCATCAGTGAGAAAGGGACACTGAACACTGAAGCTTTCTTT.

This clonotype occurred many times. The chain is built from TRBV12-3 or TRBV12-4 and TRBJ2-7; D perhaps matches TRBD2 (6 bases). The CDR3 covers 15 residues. The ends were cut back, 3 bases at V and 6 bases at J, with 18 bases in the middle. The CDR3 bases are TGTGCCAGCAGTTTTCAGGGTAGCGGATGGAGCGAGCAGTACTTC. Encoded protein: CASSFQGSGWSEQYF.

The V gene is TRBV12-3 or TRBV12-4, the J gene TRBJ1-4; D ambiguous. The V gene lost 6 bases and the J gene lost 5 bases, with 16 bases spanning the gap. CDR3 length: 15 residues. The CDR3 is CASSTAYRSNEKLFF. The CDR3 DNA sequence: TGTGCCAGCAGCACCGCCTACAGATCAAATGAAAAACTGTTTTTT.

This clonotype was detected only a few times. The chain has TRBV6-2 or TRBV6-3 and TRBJ2-1; TRBD2 agrees at 8 bases. The CDR3 runs to 15 residues. Trimming took 5 bases from V and 0 from J; bases not matched to a gene: 3. The germline V gene has CDR1 MNHEY and CDR2 SVGEGT. Here the CDR3 reads CASSERESSYNEQFF. DNA for the CDR3: TGTGCCAGCAGTGAGCGGGAGAGCTCCTACAATGAGCAGTTCTTC.

On this clonotype: A much larger clone sits a single nucleotide away, making a read error possible. CDR3 loop: CVSSLVGRADTQYF. Written as DNA, the CDR3 is TGTGTCAGCAGTTTAGTCGGGAGGGCAGATACGCAGTATTTT. The chain is built from TRBV12-3 or TRBV12-4 and TRBJ2-3, with 8 bases matching TRBD2. The CDR3 spans 14 residues.